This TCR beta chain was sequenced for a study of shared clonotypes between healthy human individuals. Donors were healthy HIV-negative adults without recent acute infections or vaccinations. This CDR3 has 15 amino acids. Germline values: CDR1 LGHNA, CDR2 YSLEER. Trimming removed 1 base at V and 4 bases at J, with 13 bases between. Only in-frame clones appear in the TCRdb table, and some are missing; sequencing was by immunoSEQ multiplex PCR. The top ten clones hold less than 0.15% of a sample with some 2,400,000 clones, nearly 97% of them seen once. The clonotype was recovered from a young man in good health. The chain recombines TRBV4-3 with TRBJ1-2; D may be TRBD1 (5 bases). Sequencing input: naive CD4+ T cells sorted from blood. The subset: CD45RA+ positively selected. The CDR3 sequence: CASSQGKGDGYGYTF. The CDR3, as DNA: TGCGCCAGCAGCCAAGGAAAAGGGGACGGCTATGGCTACACCTTC.